The entry below describes one T cell receptor (beta chain). This entry belongs to a study of PD-L1 blockade in urothelial cancer. TCRdb's copy holds only in-frame clones and misses some; the assay was immunoSEQ multiplex PCR. The sample includes 70,000 or so clones, about 85% of them seen just once. The sequencing here drew on PBMCs, taken around atezolizumab (anti-PD-L1) treatment. This receptor was identified in a man between 65 and 85 years old with urothelial cancer.

The CDR3 reads CASSEEGRGLYNEQFF. CDR3 in DNA: TGTGCCAGCAGTGAAGAAGGGCGGGGACTATACAATGAGCAGTTCTTC. The chain links TRBV25-1 to TRBJ2-1; 7 bases fit TRBD2. The CDR3 contains 16 residues. Per germline, CDR1 MGHDK and CDR2 SYGVNS. V lost 2 bases to trimming and J lost 4 bases; unmatched junction nucleotides: 8.